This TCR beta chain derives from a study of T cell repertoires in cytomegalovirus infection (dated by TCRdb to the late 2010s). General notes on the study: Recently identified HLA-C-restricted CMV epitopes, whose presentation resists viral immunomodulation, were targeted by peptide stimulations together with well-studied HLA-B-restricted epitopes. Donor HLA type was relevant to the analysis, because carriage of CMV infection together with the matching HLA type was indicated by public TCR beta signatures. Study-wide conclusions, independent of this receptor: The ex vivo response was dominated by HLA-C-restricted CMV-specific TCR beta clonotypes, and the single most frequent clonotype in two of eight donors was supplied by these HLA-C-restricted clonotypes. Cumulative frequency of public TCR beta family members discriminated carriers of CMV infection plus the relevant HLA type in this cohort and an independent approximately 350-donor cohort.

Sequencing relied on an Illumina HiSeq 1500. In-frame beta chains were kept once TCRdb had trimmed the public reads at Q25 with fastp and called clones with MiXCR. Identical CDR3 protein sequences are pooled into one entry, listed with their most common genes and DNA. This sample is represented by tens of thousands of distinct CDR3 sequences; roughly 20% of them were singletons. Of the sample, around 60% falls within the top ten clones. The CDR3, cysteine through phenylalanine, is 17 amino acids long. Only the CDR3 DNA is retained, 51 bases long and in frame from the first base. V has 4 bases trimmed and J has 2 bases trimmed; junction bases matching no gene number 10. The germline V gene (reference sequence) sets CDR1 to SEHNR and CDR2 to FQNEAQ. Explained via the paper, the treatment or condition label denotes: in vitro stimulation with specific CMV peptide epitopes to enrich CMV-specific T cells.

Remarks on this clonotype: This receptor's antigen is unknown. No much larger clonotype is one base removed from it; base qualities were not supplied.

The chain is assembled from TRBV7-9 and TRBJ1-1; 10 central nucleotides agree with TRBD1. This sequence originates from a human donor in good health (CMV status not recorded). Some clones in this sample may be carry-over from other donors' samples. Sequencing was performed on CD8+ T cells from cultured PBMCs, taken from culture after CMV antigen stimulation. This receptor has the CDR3 CASSSRTGGHPNTEAFF. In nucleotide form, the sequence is TGTGCCAGCAGCTCCCGGACAGGGGGACATCCAAACACTGAAGCTTTCTTT.